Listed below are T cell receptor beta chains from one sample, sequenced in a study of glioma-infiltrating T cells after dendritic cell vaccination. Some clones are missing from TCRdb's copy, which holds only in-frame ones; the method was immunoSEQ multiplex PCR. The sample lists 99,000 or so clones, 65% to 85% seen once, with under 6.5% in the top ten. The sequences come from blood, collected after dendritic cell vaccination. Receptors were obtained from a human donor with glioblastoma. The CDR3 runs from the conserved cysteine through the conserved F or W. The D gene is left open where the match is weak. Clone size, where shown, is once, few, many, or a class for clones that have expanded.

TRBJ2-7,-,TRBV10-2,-,TGCGCCAGCAGTGTTAGAGGGTTCCACGAGCAGTACTTC,CASSVRGFHEQYF
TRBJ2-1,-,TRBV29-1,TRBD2,TGCAGCGTTGGAGTAGCGGGGGCCGCCCACAATGAGCAGTTCTTC,CSVGVAGAAHNEQFF
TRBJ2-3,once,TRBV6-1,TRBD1,TGTGCCAGCAGTGAAGTACAGGGGGCCAAGGAATATTTT,CASSEVQGAKEYF
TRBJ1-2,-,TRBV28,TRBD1,TGTGCCAGCAGTCCCCCGGACAGGGCCCCTGTTGGCTACACCTTC,CASSPPDRAPVGYTF
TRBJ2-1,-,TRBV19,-,TGTGCCAGTAGTACCTTTATGCTCGGTGAGCAGTTCTTC,CASSTFMLGEQFF
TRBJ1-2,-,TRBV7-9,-,TGTGCCAGCACCCCAGGGCAGAATAACTATGGCTACACCTTC,CASTPGQNNYGYTF
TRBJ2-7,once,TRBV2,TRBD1,TGTGCCAGCAGTGCGAGACAGGGAACAGGTGAGCAGTACTTC,CASSARQGTGEQYF
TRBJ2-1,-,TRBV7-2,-,TGTGCCAGCAGCCTTAGATACAATGAGCAGTTCTTC,CASSLRYNEQFF
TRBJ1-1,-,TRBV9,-,TGTGCCAGCAGCGTAGGGGGGGACGACTTTACTGAAGCTTTCTTT,CASSVGGDDFTEAFF
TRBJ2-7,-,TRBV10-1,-,TGCGCCAGCAGTGAGTACCGGGACTTCGGATACGAGCAGTACTTC,CASSEYRDFGYEQYF
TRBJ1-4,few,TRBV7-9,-,TGTGCCAGCAGCTTAACGACAGGATCCGGTGAAAAACTGTTTTTT,CASSLTTGSGEKLFF
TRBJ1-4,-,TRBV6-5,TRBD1,TGTGCCAGCAGGAGCGGGGACAGGGAGGAAAAACTGTTTTTT,CASRSGDREEKLFF
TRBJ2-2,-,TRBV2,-,TGTGCCAGCAAGACTGGGAACACCGGGGAGCTGTTTTTT,CASKTGNTGELFF
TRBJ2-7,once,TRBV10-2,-,TGCGCCAGTAGCGTAGACCAGGTGGGCCGCGAGCAGTACTTC,CASSVDQVGREQYF
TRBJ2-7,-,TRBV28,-,TGTGCCAGCAGTCTACAGGGCAACGAGCAGTACTTC,CASSLQGNEQYF
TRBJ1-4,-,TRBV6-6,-,TGTGCCAGCAGTCCGGGGACTGCAACTAATGAAAAACTGTTTTTT,CASSPGTATNEKLFF
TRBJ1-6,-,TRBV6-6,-,TGTGCCAGCAGTTCCTCCGGGGGAGGGGCTTCGGTGGCCCTCCACTTT,CASSSSGGGASVALHF
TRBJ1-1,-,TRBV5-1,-,TGCGCCAGCAGCTTCACAGGTGTGAACACTGAAGCTTTCTTT,CASSFTGVNTEAFF
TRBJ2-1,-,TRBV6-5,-,TGTGCCAGCAGTTACTCAAGCCCAGCGGTTGGTGGGCAGTTCTTC,CASSYSSPAVGGQFF
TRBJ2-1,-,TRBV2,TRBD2,TGTGCCAGCAGACGCACTAGCGGAAGCTACAATGAGCAGTTCTTC,CASRRTSGSYNEQFF
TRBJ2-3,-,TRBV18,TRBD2,TGTGCCAGCTCATCTAGACTAGCGGTGGGATCAGATACGCAGTATTTT,CASSSRLAVGSDTQYF
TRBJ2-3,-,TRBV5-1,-,TGCGCCAGCAGCTTGACCCTTGTTAGCGCAGATACGCAGTATTTT,CASSLTLVSADTQYF
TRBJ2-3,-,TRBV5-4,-,TGTGCCAGCAGCTTGGGGGGGGGCGTGGTGCTTCGCACAGATACGCAGTATTTT,CASSLGGGVVLRTDTQYF